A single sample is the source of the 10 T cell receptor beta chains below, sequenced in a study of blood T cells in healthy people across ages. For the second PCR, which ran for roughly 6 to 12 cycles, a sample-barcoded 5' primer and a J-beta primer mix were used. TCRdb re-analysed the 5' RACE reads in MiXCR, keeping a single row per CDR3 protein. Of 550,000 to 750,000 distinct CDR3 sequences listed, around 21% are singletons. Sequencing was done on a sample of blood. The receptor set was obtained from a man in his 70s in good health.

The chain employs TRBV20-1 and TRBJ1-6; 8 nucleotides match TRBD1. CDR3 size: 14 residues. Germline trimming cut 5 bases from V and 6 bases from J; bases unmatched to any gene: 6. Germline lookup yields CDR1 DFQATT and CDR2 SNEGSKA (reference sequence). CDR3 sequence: CSAPDRGVNSPLHF. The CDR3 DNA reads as TGCAGTGCTCCAGACAGGGGCGTTAATTCACCCCTCCACTTT.

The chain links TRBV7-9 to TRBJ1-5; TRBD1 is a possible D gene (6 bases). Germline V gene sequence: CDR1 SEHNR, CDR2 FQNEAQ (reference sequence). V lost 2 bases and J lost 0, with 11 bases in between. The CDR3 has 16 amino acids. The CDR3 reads CASSLSGGGSNQPQHF. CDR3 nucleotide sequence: TGTGCCAGCAGCTTATCCGGGGGCGGTAGCAATCAGCCCCAGCATTTT.

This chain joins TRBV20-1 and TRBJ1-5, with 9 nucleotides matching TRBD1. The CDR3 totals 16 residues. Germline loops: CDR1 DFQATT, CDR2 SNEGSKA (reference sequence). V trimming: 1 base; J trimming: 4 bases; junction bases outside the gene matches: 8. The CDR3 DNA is TGCAGTGCTAGAGTTATGACAGGGGGTAAAAATCAGCCCCAGCATTTT. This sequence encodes CSARVMTGGKNQPQHF.

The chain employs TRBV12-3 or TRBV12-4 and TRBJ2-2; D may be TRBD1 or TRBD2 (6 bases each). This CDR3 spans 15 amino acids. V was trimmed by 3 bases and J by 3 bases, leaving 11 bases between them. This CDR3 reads CASSFRGLDTGELFF. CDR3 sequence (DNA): TGTGCCAGCAGTTTCCGGGGGCTGGACACCGGGGAGCTGTTTTTT.

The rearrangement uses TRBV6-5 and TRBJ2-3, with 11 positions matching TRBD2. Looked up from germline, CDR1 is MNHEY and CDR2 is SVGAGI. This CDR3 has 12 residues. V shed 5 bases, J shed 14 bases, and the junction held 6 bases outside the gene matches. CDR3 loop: CASSTTSGSWYF. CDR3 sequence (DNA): TGTGCCAGCAGTACCACTAGCGGGAGTTGGTATTTT.

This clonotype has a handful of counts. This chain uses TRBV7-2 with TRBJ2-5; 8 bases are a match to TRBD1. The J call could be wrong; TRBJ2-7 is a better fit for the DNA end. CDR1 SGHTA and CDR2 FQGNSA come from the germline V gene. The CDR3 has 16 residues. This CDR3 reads CASSLAGTGGDYEQYF. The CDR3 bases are TGTGCCAGCAGCTTAGCCGGGACAGGCGGCGACTACGAGCAGTACTTC.

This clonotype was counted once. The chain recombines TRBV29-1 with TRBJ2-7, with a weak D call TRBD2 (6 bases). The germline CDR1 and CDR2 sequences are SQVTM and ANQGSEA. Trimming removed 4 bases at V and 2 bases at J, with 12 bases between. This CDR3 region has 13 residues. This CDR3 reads CSVASESTYEQYF. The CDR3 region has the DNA TGCAGCGTTGCTAGCGAGAGCACCTACGAGCAGTACTTC.

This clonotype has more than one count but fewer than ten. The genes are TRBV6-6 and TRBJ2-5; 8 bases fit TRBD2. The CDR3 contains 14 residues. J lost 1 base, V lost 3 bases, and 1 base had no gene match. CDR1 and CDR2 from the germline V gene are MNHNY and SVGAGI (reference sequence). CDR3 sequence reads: CASSYTSGQETQYF. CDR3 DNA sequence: TGTGCCAGCAGTTATACTAGCGGCCAAGAGACCCAGTACTTC.

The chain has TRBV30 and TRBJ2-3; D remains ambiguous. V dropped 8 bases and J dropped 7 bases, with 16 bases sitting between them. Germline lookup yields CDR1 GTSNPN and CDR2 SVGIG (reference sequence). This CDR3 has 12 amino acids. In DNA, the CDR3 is TGTGCCCACTCCGGCATCGTGAATACGCAGTATTTT. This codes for CAHSGIVNTQYF.

The CDR3 DNA reads as TGTGCCAGCAGTGACTCGAATCGAGATACGCAGTATTTT. Translated, it gives CASSDSNRDTQYF. This chain links TRBV6-4 with TRBJ2-3; D is uncertain. The CDR3 is made up of 13 amino acids. Germline values: CDR1 MRHNA, CDR2 SNTAGT. Trimming took off 0 bases at V and 5 bases at J, with 6 bases between the two ends.